What follows are 25 T cell receptor beta chains derived from one specimen sequenced in a study of blood T cell repertoires in COVID-19. Measured with immunoSEQ multiplex PCR; TCRdb has only the in-frame clones, and not every one. The sample holds approximately 140,000 clones, approximately 88% seen once. Material: peripheral blood. All receptors come from a man aged 55-75 years with active or convalescent COVID-19.

The chain combines TRBV24-1 with TRBJ1-4; 7 bases are a match to TRBD1. V dropped 3 bases and J dropped 5; count of bases not matched to a gene: 5. Per the germline V gene, CDR1 is KGHDR and CDR2 is SFDVKD. The CDR3 has 15 amino acids. The DNA for the CDR3 is TGTGCCACCAGTGATAGTTCAGGGGGAAATGAAAAACTGTTTTTT. Its protein is CATSDSSGGNEKLFF.

V and J are TRBV30 and TRBJ2-3; 9 positions agree with TRBD2. Germline lookup yields CDR1 GTSNPN and CDR2 SVGIG (reference sequence). There are 14 residues in the CDR3. V trimming: 4 bases; J trimming: 5 bases; junction bases outside the gene matches: 7. In nucleotides, the CDR3 is TGTGCCTGGAAAATAGCGGGAGCGGTAGATACGCAGTATTTT. Encoded protein: CAWKIAGAVDTQYF.

This clone came up a few times. V is TRBV29-1 and J is TRBJ2-1; 8 positions match TRBD2. This CDR3 is built from 11 residues. Per the germline V gene, CDR1 is SQVTM and CDR2 is ANQGSEA. The CDR3 coding sequence is TGCTCCACGGGAGGGTACAATGAGCAGTTCTTC. This sequence encodes CSTGGYNEQFF.

This chain's CDR3 is CASSFPSGVAGNNEQFF. DNA for the CDR3: TGTGCCAGCAGTTTTCCTTCGGGGGTAGCGGGAAACAATGAGCAGTTCTTC. The J gene is TRBJ2-1, the V gene TRBV28; TRBD2 aligns across 8 bases. Germline V CDR1 and CDR2: MDHEN, SYDVKM. The CDR3 extends over 17 amino acids. V dropped 3 bases and J dropped 5; count of bases not matched to a gene: 12.

CDR3: CASSFSERTAGNTIYF. The CDR3 DNA is TGTGCCAGCAGCTTCTCTGAACGGACAGCTGGAAACACCATATATTTT. The gene calls are TRBV11-2 and TRBJ1-3; possibly TRBD1 for D (6 bases). From germline, CDR1 is SGHAT and CDR2 FQNNGV. CDR3 length: 16 residues. V was clipped by 3 bases and J by 2 bases, with 14 bases between them.

V and J are TRBV7-2 and TRBJ2-1; maybe TRBD1 (5 bases). Trimming cost V 5 bases and J 1 base, with 12 bases left between them. CDR3 length: 15 residues. CDR1 is SGHTA, CDR2 FQGNSA, per germline. The CDR3 DNA sequence: TGTGCCAGCAGCAGAGAAAAGGGGTCCTACAATGAGCAGTTCTTC. Translation gives CASSREKGSYNEQFF.

The chain joins TRBV5-4 to TRBJ2-1, with D maybe TRBD1 (6 bases). Trimming stripped 2 bases from V and 0 bases from J, with 15 bases between. The CDR3 sequence is 17 residues long. Per the germline V gene, CDR1 is SGHNT and CDR2 is YYREEE (reference sequence). CDR3 amino acids: CASSLPQGGNSYNEQFF. The CDR3 region has the DNA TGTGCCAGCAGCTTACCCCAAGGGGGAAACTCCTACAATGAGCAGTTCTTC. The full variable domain, its missing parts supplied by reference TRBV5-4 and TRBJ2-1, is ETGVTQSPTHLIKTRGQQVTLRCSSQSGHNTVSWYQQALGQGPQFIFQYYREEENGRGNFPPRFSGLQFPNYSSELNVNALELDDSALYLCASSLPQGGNSYNEQFFGPGTRLTVL.

Here the CDR3 reads CASSDRDRVTGELFF. The CDR3 nucleotides read TGTGCCAGCAGCGACCGGGACAGGGTAACCGGGGAGCTGTTTTTT. The chain has TRBV9 and TRBJ2-2; 9 bases agree with TRBD1. V shed 3 bases and J 5 bases; nucleotides not matched to a gene: 5. CDR3 size: 15 residues. Germline CDR1 and CDR2: SGDLS and YYNGEE.

On this clone: In the same sample, other DNA sequences code for this CDR3. The V and J genes are TRBV28 and TRBJ2-7, with 13 positions matching TRBD2. There are 15 residues in the CDR3. The germline gives CDR1 MDHEN, CDR2 SYDVKM. With V trimmed by 2 bases and J by 2 bases, 0 bases remained unmatched. In DNA, the CDR3 is TGTGCCAGCAGTTTAGGACTAGCGGGAGCCTACGAGCAGTACTTC. Translating it yields CASSLGLAGAYEQYF.

The sample holds a few counts of this clone. The chain links TRBV19 to TRBJ1-1, with a possible D match to TRBD1 (6 bases). V was pared by 7 bases and J by 0 bases, with 15 bases between. Germline V lookup: CDR1 LNHDA, CDR2 SQIVND (reference sequence). The CDR3 runs 15 residues. The CDR3 spells CASTSERGMNTEAFF. In DNA, the CDR3 is TGTGCCAGTACCTCAGAGAGGGGGATGAACACTGAAGCTTTCTTT.

This chain uses TRBV27 with TRBJ2-1, with TRBD2 as a possible D gene (5 bases). This CDR3 is built from 14 residues. CDR1 and CDR2 from the germline V gene are MNHEY and SMNVEV (reference sequence). V dropped 6 bases and J dropped 6 bases, with 15 bases sitting between them. This CDR3 reads CASSTSRTGNEQFF. The DNA of the CDR3 is TGTGCCAGCAGCACCTCCAGGACTGGCAATGAGCAGTTCTTC.

The gene calls are TRBV5-4 and TRBJ2-1; 10 bases match TRBD2. V shed 4 bases, J shed 1 base, and the junction held 2 bases outside the gene matches. Per germline, CDR1 SGHNT and CDR2 YYREEE (reference sequence). CDR3 length equals 15 residues. Written as DNA, the CDR3 is TGTGCCAGCAGCCCACTAGCGGGGTCCTACAATGAGCAGTTCTTC. Its protein is CASSPLAGSYNEQFF.

This clone was counted a single time. J is TRBJ1-3 and V is TRBV5-1; D ambiguous. V was shortened by 1 base and J by 0 bases, with 14 bases between the two germline ends. The CDR3 runs to 17 residues. From germline, CDR1 is SGHRS and CDR2 YFSETQ. The DNA for the CDR3 is TGCGCCAGCAGCTTGTCGCCACGATGGAGCTCTGGAAACACCATATATTTT. Amino acid sequence: CASSLSPRWSSGNTIYF.

The V call is TRBV12-5, the J call TRBJ2-1; 9 bases line up with TRBD1. In germline, CDR1 is LGHNT, CDR2 FRNRAP. CDR3 length: 15 amino acids. Losses at the gene ends were 3 bases for V and 2 bases for J; bases not matched to a gene: 2. The CDR3 here is CASGFDRGTYNEQFF. The CDR3 bases are TGTGCTAGTGGTTTTGACAGGGGGACCTACAATGAGCAGTTCTTC.

The chain employs TRBV5-1 and TRBJ2-1; D might be TRBD2 (6 bases). Trimming shortened V by 3 bases and J by 10 bases, and 17 bases separated the two germline ends. The germline CDR1 and CDR2 sequences are SGHRS and YFSETQ. The CDR3 runs 14 residues. CDR3 sequence: CASSYGTGSLEQFF. The CDR3 bases are TGCGCCAGCAGCTACGGGACTGGTTCATTAGAGCAGTTCTTC.

The sample holds one count of this clone. This chain links TRBV27 with TRBJ2-7; maybe TRBD1 (5 bases). The germline gives CDR1 MNHEY, CDR2 SMNVEV (reference sequence). V was shortened by 3 bases and J by 6 bases, with 12 bases between the two germline ends. This CDR3 comprises 13 residues. This CDR3 reads CASSFTGPGEQYF. CDR3 nucleotides: TGTGCCAGCAGTTTTACAGGCCCGGGCGAGCAGTACTTC.

The chain recombines TRBV28 with TRBJ1-2; D is unresolved. Germline V gives CDR1 MDHEN, CDR2 SYDVKM. CDR3 length equals 14 residues. Trimming cost V 7 bases and J 8 bases, with 20 bases left between them. In DNA, the CDR3 is TGTGCCAGCACCTATGGTGCGAGACTGTCAGGCTACACCTTC. Its translation is CASTYGARLSGYTF.

The V gene is TRBV24-1, the J gene TRBJ2-1, with D possibly being TRBD2 (5 bases). The CDR3 loop spans 14 amino acids. Germline V gives CDR1 KGHDR, CDR2 SFDVKD. V lost 3 bases, J lost 6 bases, and 11 bases lay in between. The CDR3 spells CATSDPDYPNEQFF. CDR3 DNA: TGTGCCACCAGTGATCCCGACTACCCCAATGAGCAGTTCTTC.

The chain recombines TRBV7-9 with TRBJ2-4; D is undetermined. The V and J ends lost 1 base and 0 bases respectively, with 10 bases between them. Germline V lookup: CDR1 SEHNR, CDR2 FQNEAQ (reference sequence). This CDR3 is 16 amino acids long. The CDR3 DNA reads TGTGCCAGCAGCTTAGAGAGTCTGCTAGCCAAAAACATTCAGTACTTC. It specifies CASSLESLLAKNIQYF.

This rearrangement joins TRBV11-2 to TRBJ1-4; D call uncertain. This CDR3 comprises 14 residues. Trimming left V 0 bases short and J 8 bases short, with 10 bases between. The germline CDR1 and CDR2 sequences are SGHAT and FQNNGV. CDR3 nucleotide sequence: TGTGCCAGCAGCTTAGATCTCCCAAGCGAAAAACTGTTTTTT. Translated, it gives CASSLDLPSEKLFF.

The chain links TRBV7-2 to TRBJ2-1; TRBD1 matches at 10 bases. CDR3 length equals 14 residues. Germline CDR1 is SGHTA and CDR2 is FQGNSA. The trim removed 5 bases at V and 4 bases at J, leaving 2 bases unmatched. CDR3 bases: TGTGCCAGCAGCGAGGACAGGGGGTACAATGAGCAGTTCTTC. Translation gives CASSEDRGYNEQFF. Based on the CDR3 plus reference TRBV7-2 and TRBJ2-1, the full variable domain is GAGVSQSPSNKVTEKGKDVELRCDPISGHTALYWYRQSLGQGLEFLIYFQGNSAPDKSGLPSDRFSAERTGGSVSTLTIQRTQQEDSAVYLCASSEDRGYNEQFFGPGTRLTVL.

The chain has TRBV20-1 and TRBJ2-1; perhaps TRBD1 as D (5 bases). Germline loops: CDR1 DFQATT, CDR2 SNEGSKA (reference sequence). The length of the CDR3 is 17 residues. Trimming stripped 3 bases from V and 0 bases from J, with 18 bases between. The CDR3 protein is CSASRGAVLLSYNEQFF. In DNA, the CDR3 is TGCAGTGCTAGTAGGGGCGCGGTCCTACTCTCCTACAATGAGCAGTTCTTC.

The chain uses TRBV12-3 or TRBV12-4 and TRBJ1-2, with TRBD1 identical over 8 bases. CDR3 size: 11 residues. V was pared by 6 bases and J by 8 bases, with 2 bases of the junction left unmatched. The CDR3 loop reads CASSSGGGYTF. The CDR3 DNA follows: TGTGCCAGCAGCTCAGGGGGCGGCTACACCTTC.

This clone was seen only once. The V call is TRBV28, the J call TRBJ1-5, with 11 positions matching TRBD1. The CDR3 runs to 16 residues. Trimming cost V 6 bases and J 5 bases; bases outside gene matches: 9. CDR1 MDHEN and CDR2 SYDVKM come from the germline V gene. DNA for the CDR3: TGTGCCAGCAGAGTGGGGGGGACAGGGGGGCATCAGCCCCAGCATTTT. Amino acids: CASRVGGTGGHQPQHF. Variable domain in full (rest from reference TRBV28 and TRBJ1-5): DVKVTQSSRYLVKRTGEKVFLECVQDMDHENMFWYRQDPGLGLRLIYFSYDVKMKEKGDIPEGYSVSREKKERFSLILESASTNQTSMYLCASRVGGTGGHQPQHFGDGTRLSIL.

The J gene is TRBJ1-1, the V gene TRBV5-4; 8 bases map to TRBD1. The CDR3 sequence is 17 residues long. Germline-derived CDR1 and CDR2 are SGHNT and YYREEE (reference sequence). After removal of 3 bases from V and 3 bases from J, the junction contained 13 bases not matched to a gene. The CDR3 is CASSWGQALPGDTEAFF. The CDR3 DNA sequence: TGTGCCAGCAGCTGGGGACAGGCCCTTCCGGGGGACACTGAAGCTTTCTTT.